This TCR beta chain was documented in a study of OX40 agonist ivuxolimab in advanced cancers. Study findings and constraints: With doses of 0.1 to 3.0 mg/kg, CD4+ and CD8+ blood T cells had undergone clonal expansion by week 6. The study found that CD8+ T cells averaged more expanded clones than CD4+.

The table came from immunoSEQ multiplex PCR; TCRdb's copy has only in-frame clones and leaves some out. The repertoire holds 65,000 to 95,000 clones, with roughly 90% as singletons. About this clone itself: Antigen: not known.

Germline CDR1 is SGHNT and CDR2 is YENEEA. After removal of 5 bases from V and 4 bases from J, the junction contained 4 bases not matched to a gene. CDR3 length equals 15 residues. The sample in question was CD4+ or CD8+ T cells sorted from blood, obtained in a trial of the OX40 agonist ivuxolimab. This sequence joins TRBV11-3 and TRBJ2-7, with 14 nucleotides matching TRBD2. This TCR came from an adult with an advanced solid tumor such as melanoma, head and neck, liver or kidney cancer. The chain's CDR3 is CASSIGTSGGYEQYF. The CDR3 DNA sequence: TGTGCCAGCAGCATCGGGACTAGCGGGGGTTACGAGCAGTACTTC.